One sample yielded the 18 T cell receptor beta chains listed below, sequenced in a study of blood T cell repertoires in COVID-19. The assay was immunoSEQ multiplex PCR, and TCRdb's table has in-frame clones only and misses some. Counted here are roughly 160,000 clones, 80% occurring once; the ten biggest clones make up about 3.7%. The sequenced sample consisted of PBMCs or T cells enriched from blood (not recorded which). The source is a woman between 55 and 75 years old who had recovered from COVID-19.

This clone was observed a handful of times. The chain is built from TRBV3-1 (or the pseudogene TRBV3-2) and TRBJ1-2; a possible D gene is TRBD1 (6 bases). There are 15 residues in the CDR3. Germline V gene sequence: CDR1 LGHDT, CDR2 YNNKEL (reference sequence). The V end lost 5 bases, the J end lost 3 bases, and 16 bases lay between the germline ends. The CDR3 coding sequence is TGTGCCAGCAGCAAAAACAGGGTTTCGGACTATGGCTACACCTTC. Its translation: CASSKNRVSDYGYTF.

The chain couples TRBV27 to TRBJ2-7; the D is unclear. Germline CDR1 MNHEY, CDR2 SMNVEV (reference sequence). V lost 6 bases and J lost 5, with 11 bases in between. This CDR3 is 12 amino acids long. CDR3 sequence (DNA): TGTGCCAGCAGCTTCTACGGTGACGAGCAGTACTTC. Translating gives CASSFYGDEQYF.

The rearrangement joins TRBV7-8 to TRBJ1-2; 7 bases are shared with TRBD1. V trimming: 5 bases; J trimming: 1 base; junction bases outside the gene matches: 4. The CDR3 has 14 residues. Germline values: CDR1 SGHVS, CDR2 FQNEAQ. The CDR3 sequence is CASSKGQINYGYTF. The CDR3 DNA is TGTGCCAGCAGCAAGGGACAGATTAACTATGGCTACACCTTC.

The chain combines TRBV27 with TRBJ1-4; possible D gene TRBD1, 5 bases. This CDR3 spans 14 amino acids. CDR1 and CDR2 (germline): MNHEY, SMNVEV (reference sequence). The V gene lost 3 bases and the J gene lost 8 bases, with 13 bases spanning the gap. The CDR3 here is CASSFGAKGEKLFF. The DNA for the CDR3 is TGTGCCAGCAGTTTTGGGGCCAAGGGGGAAAAACTGTTTTTT.

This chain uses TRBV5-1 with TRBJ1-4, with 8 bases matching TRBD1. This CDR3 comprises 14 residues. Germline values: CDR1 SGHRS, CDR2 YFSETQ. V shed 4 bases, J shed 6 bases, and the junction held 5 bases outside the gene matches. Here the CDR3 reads CASSQDRVDEKLFF. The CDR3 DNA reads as TGCGCCAGCAGCCAGGACAGGGTTGATGAAAAACTGTTTTTT.

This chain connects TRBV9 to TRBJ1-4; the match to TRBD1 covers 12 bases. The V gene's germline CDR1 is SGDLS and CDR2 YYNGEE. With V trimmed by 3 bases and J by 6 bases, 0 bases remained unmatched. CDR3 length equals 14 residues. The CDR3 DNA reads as TGTGCCAGCAGCGGGGACAGGGGGCATGAAAAACTGTTTTTT. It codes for CASSGDRGHEKLFF.

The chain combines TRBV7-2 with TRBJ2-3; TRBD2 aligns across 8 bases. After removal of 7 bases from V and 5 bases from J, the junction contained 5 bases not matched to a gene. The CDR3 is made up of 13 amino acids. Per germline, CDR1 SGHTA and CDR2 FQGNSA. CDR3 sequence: CASNSGVGDTQYF. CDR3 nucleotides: TGTGCCAGCAATAGCGGGGTAGGAGATACGCAGTATTTT.

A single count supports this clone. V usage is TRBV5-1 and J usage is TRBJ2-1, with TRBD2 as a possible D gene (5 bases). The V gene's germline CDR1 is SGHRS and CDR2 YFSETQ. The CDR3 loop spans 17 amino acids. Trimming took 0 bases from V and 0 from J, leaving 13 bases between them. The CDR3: CASSLVTGVSSYNEQFF. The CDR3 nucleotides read TGCGCCAGCAGCTTGGTTACCGGGGTAAGCTCCTACAATGAGCAGTTCTTC.

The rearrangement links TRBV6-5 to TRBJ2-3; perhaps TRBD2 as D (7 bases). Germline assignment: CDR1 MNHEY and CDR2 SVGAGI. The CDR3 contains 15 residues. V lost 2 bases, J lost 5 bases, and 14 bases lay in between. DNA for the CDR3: TGTGCCAGCAGTTACGGACGCGGGGGACAAGATACGCAGTATTTT. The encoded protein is CASSYGRGGQDTQYF.

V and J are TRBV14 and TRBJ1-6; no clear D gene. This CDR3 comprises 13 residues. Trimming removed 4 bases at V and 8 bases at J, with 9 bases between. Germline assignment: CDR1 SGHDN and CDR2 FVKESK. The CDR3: CASSLIPDSPLHF. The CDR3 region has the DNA TGTGCCAGCAGCCTGATACCGGATTCACCCCTCCACTTT. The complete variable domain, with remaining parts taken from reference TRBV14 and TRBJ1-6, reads EAGVTQFPSHSVIEKGQTVTLRCDPISGHDNLYWYRRVMGKEIKFLLHFVKESKQDESGMPNNRFLAERTGGTYSTLKVQPAELEDSGVYFCASSLIPDSPLHFGNGTRLTVT.

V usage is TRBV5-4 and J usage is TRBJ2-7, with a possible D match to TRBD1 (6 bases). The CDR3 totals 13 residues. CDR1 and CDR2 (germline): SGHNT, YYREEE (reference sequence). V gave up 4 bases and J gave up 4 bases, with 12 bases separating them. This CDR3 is CASSGGRGYEQYF. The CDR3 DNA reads TGTGCCAGCAGCGGGGGCAGGGGTTACGAGCAGTACTTC.

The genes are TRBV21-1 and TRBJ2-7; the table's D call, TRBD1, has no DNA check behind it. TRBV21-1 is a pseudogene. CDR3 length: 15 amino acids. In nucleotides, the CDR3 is TGTGCCAGCAGCGACCACAGGGGCCCGAGGGACGAGCAGTACTTC. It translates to CASSDHRGPRDEQYF.

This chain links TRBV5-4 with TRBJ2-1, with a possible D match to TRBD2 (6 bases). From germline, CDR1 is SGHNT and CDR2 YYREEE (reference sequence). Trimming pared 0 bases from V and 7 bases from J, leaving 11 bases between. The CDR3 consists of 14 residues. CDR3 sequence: CASSLEAGRNEQFF. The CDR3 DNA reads TGTGCCAGCAGCTTGGAAGCTGGGAGGAATGAGCAGTTCTTC.

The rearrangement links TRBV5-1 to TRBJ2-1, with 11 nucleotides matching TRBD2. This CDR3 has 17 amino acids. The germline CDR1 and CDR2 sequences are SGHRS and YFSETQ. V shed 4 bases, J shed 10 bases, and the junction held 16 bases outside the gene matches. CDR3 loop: CASSVGGSLAGGMEQFF. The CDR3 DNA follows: TGCGCCAGCAGCGTGGGCGGTAGCCTAGCGGGGGGTATGGAGCAGTTCTTC.

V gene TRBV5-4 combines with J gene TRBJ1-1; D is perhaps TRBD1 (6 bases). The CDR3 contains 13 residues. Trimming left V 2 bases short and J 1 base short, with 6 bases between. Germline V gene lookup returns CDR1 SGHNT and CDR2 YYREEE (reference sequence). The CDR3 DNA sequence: TGTGCCAGCAGCTTAGGGGGGAACACTGAAGCTTTCTTT. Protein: CASSLGGNTEAFF.

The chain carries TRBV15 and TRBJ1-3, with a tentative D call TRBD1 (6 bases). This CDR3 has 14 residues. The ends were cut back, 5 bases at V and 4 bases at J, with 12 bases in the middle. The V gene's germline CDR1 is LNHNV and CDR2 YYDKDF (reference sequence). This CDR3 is CATSGTQFGNTIYF. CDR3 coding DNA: TGTGCCACCAGCGGGACACAATTCGGAAACACCATATATTTT.

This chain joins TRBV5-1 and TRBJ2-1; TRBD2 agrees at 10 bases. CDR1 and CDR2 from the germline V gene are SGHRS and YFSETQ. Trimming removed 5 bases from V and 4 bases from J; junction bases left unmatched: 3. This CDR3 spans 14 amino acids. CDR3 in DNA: TGCGCCAGCAGAGAGACTAGCGGGTACAATGAGCAGTTCTTC. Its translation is CASRETSGYNEQFF.

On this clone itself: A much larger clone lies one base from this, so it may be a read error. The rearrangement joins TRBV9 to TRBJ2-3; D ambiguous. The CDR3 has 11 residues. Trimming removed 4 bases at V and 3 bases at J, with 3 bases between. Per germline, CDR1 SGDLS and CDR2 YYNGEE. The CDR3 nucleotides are TGTGCCAGCAGCTTAACAGATACGCAGTATTTT. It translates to CASSLTDTQYF.